Below are 15 T cell receptor beta chains sequenced from a single sample in a study of glioma-infiltrating T cells after dendritic cell vaccination. Noted time point: after dendritic cell vaccination, including at tumor progression/relapse. Assay used: immunoSEQ multiplex PCR; TCRdb lists only in-frame clones, some missing. The table shows about 90,000 clones, with 80% to 85% occurring only once. The specimen was blood, collected after dendritic cell vaccination. These receptors came from a human donor with glioblastoma.

V usage is TRBV11-3 and J usage is TRBJ2-3; TRBD2 aligns across 10 bases. The CDR3 runs to 16 residues. The junction had 6 bases not matched to a gene; V was cut back by 5 bases and J by 1 base. Germline V gene lookup returns CDR1 SGHNT and CDR2 YENEEA. CDR3 nucleotide sequence: TGTGCCAGCAGCCCTTCTAGCGGGGGTGGCACAGATACGCAGTATTTT. This encodes CASSPSSGGGTDTQYF.

The chain joins TRBV7-2 to TRBJ1-1; 9 nucleotides align to TRBD1. The CDR3 consists of 16 residues. Germline values: CDR1 SGHTA, CDR2 FQGNSA. The trim removed 5 bases at V and 3 bases at J, leaving 10 bases unmatched. DNA for the CDR3: TGTGCCAGCAGCCCGCGGACAGGGGAGCGGGACACTGAAGCTTTCTTT. Amino acids: CASSPRTGERDTEAFF. Full variable domain (outside the CDR3, taken from reference TRBV7-2 and TRBJ1-1): GAGVSQSPSNKVTEKGKDVELRCDPISGHTALYWYRQSLGQGLEFLIYFQGNSAPDKSGLPSDRFSAERTGGSVSTLTIQRTQQEDSAVYLCASSPRTGERDTEAFFGQGTRLTVV.

This chain joins TRBV29-1 and TRBJ1-1; TRBD1 aligns across 7 bases. The germline gives CDR1 SQVTM, CDR2 ANQGSEA. V shed 2 bases and J 0 bases; nucleotides not matched to a gene: 3. This CDR3 is 14 amino acids long. In DNA form, the CDR3 reads TGCAGCGTTGAAAGGGACAGAATGAACACTGAAGCTTTCTTT. It specifies CSVERDRMNTEAFF.

This rearrangement joins TRBV2 to TRBJ1-3, with D maybe TRBD1 (5 bases). The CDR3 is 14 amino acids. Germline CDR1 and CDR2: SNHLY and FYNNEI. V gave up 3 bases and J gave up 4 bases, with 10 bases separating them. Written as DNA, the CDR3 is TGTGCCAGCAGTGAGGGGGGTTCGGGAAACACCATATATTTT. Protein: CASSEGGSGNTIYF.

The chain joins TRBV4-1 to TRBJ1-5; a weak D match, TRBD1 (5 bases). This CDR3 region has 14 residues. V lost 3 bases and J lost 6, with 12 bases in between. Germline CDR1 MGHRA, CDR2 YSYEKL. CDR3: CASSQSTGIQPQHF. DNA of the CDR3: TGCGCCAGCAGCCAGAGCACAGGTATTCAGCCCCAGCATTTT.

This chain connects TRBV10-1 to TRBJ2-5, with 7 bases identical to TRBD2. There are 16 residues in the CDR3. J was trimmed by 5 bases and V by 3 bases; bases with no gene match: 12. Germline V gene sequence: CDR1 WNHNN, CDR2 SYGVQD (reference sequence). CDR3 nucleotide sequence: TGCGCCAGCAGTGATAGGTGGGCGGGGGACGGGGAGACCCAGTACTTC. This translates into CASSDRWAGDGETQYF.

The chain has TRBV5-6 and TRBJ2-5; 7 bases align to TRBD1. The CDR3 spans 15 residues. V shed 5 bases, J shed 4 bases, and the junction held 11 bases outside the gene matches. Looked up from germline, CDR1 is SGHDT and CDR2 is YYEEEE. The CDR3: CASSNSGGHLETQYF. CDR3 bases: TGTGCCAGCAGTAATTCAGGGGGACATCTAGAGACCCAGTACTTC.

The V gene is TRBV5-6, the J gene TRBJ2-7, with 8 bases matching TRBD1. Germline CDR1 reads SGHDT; CDR2 reads YYEEEE. The CDR3 extends over 13 amino acids. J was trimmed by 5 bases and V by 4 bases; bases with no gene match: 5. The CDR3: CASSVGQGDEQYF. The CDR3 nucleotides are TGTGCCAGCAGCGTAGGACAGGGCGACGAGCAGTACTTC.

The chain is built from TRBV15 and TRBJ2-7; 8 nucleotides line up with TRBD2. Germline V gene lookup returns CDR1 LNHNV and CDR2 YYDKDF (reference sequence). Trimming took 5 bases from V and 2 from J; bases not matched to a gene: 5. CDR3 size: 14 residues. The CDR3: CATSLPGGTYEQYF. The CDR3 bases are TGTGCCACCAGCTTACCGGGGGGGACCTACGAGCAGTACTTC.

This chain links TRBV6-5 with TRBJ1-1; 9 bases align to TRBD1. From germline, CDR1 is MNHEY and CDR2 SVGAGI. J lost 9 bases, V lost 5 bases, and 10 bases had no gene match. This CDR3 has 14 residues. The DNA for the CDR3 is TGTGCCAGCAGTCCCCCCGGGACAGGGCGCCAAGCTTTCTTT. It yields the protein CASSPPGTGRQAFF.

The genes are TRBV2 and TRBJ1-4; 7 bases fit TRBD1. The CDR3 covers 13 residues. After removal of 5 bases from V and 7 bases from J, the junction contained 4 bases not matched to a gene. Germline CDR1 SNHLY, CDR2 FYNNEI. The DNA for the CDR3 is TGTGCCAGCAGTACGGGACAGCGTGAAAAACTGTTTTTT. Translating gives CASSTGQREKLFF.

The genes are TRBV30 and TRBJ1-5, with a tentative D call TRBD1 (5 bases). CDR1 is GTSNPN and CDR2 is SVGIG in the germline V gene (reference sequence). V gave up 2 bases and J gave up 2 bases, with 10 bases separating them. The CDR3 covers 14 residues. The CDR3 DNA sequence: TGTGCCTGGAGTCCAGGGTCGGGCAATCAGCCCCAGCATTTT. This sequence encodes CAWSPGSGNQPQHF.

V and J are TRBV6-1 and TRBJ1-5, with D tentatively TRBD1 (5 bases). The V end was cut by 0 bases, the J end by 7 bases, with 19 bases between. CDR1 is MNHNS and CDR2 is SASEGT in the germline V gene. CDR3 length: 17 amino acids. CDR3 in amino acids: CASSEARGDVVEQPQHF. The CDR3 DNA follows: TGTGCCAGCAGTGAAGCGCGGGGGGACGTGGTTGAACAGCCCCAGCATTTT.

The J gene is TRBJ2-5, the V gene TRBV7-9, with 10 nucleotides matching TRBD2. Germline CDR1 and CDR2: SEHNR and FQNEAQ (reference sequence). Losses at the gene ends were 2 bases for V and 4 bases for J; bases not matched to a gene: 7. CDR3 length equals 16 residues. The chain's CDR3 is CASSLTSGESRETQYF. In DNA, the CDR3 is TGTGCCAGCAGCTTAACTAGCGGGGAATCGCGAGAGACCCAGTACTTC.

This chain uses TRBV4-1 with TRBJ1-6; D gene ambiguous. Germline CDR1 reads MGHRA; CDR2 reads YSYEKL. This CDR3 has 13 amino acids. V dropped 0 bases and J dropped 13 bases, with 10 bases sitting between them. CDR3 residues: CASSQDSRSPLHF. The CDR3 DNA sequence: TGCGCCAGCAGCCAAGATTCTCGGTCCCCCCTCCACTTT.